What follows are 18 T cell receptor beta chains derived from one specimen sequenced in a study of T cells in Graves' hyperthyroidism and ophthalmopathy. Amplified regions were TCR beta CDR3 sequences from RNA transcripts. In the first-round RT-PCR of the TCR CDR3, the HTBI primer set was used. TCRdb processed the multiplex PCR reads anew with MiXCR; each CDR3 protein has one entry. The sample lists 150,000 or so distinct CDR3 sequences, around 21% occurring once. The sample taken for sequencing was blood. These receptor sequences come from a woman in her 50s with Graves' hyperthyroidism that later progressed to Graves' ophthalmopathy.

This chain uses TRBV20-1 with TRBJ2-1; no definite D call. CDR3 length: 14 amino acids. Germline V gene sequence: CDR1 DFQATT, CDR2 SNEGSKA (reference sequence). V dropped 3 bases and J dropped 0 bases, with 9 bases sitting between them. The CDR3 loop is CSASYTSSYNEQFF. The CDR3 DNA is TGCAGTGCTAGCTATACATCCTCCTACAATGAGCAGTTCTTC.

This clonotype was recorded at least ten times. V and J are TRBV28 and TRBJ2-2; 8 nucleotides match TRBD1. CDR3 length equals 15 residues. J gave up 4 bases and V 6 bases, and 7 bases lay outside the gene matches. Germline V gives CDR1 MDHEN, CDR2 SYDVKM. CDR3 in DNA: TGTGCCAGCAGGGCCAGGGGGCAGGTCACCGGGGAGCTGTTTTTT. Translating it yields CASRARGQVTGELFF.

This clonotype was seen ten or more times. The V call is TRBV2, the J call TRBJ1-4; 7 positions match TRBD1. The germline CDR1 and CDR2 sequences are SNHLY and FYNNEI. This CDR3 spans 13 amino acids. The ends lost 9 bases at V and 5 bases at J; junction bases unmatched: 6. DNA for the CDR3: TGTGCCAGTTTTAGGGGGCTCAATGAAAAACTGTTTTTT. As protein: CASFRGLNEKLFF. The whole variable domain, filled in from reference TRBV2 and TRBJ1-4, reads EPEVTQTPSHQVTQMGQEVILRCVPISNHLYFYWYRQILGQKVEFLVSFYNNEISEKSEIFDDQFSVERPDGSNFTLKIRSTKLEDSAMYFCASFRGLNEKLFFGSGTQLSVL.

The chain combines TRBV19 with TRBJ2-1, with 8 bases lining up with TRBD1. V trimming: 4 bases; J trimming: 6 bases; junction bases outside the gene matches: 5. Per the germline V gene, CDR1 is LNHDA and CDR2 is SQIVND (reference sequence). The CDR3 has 14 amino acids. CDR3 nucleotides: TGTGCCAGTAGTACCTCAGGGGGCCGCAATGAGCAGTTCTTC. Its translation is CASSTSGGRNEQFF.

About this clonotype itself: Sequence at one end of the junction differs from germline and may be a read error. The rearrangement links TRBV14 to TRBJ2-7, with TRBD2 as a possible D gene (5 bases). This CDR3 contains 14 residues. Germline loops: CDR1 SGHDN, CDR2 FVKESK. The CDR3 coding sequence is TGTGCCAGCAGCCCCTCCGGGCGGGCCTACGATCAGTACTTC. Encoded protein: CASSPSGRAYDQYF.

The J gene is TRBJ2-6, the V gene TRBV29-1, with D possibly being TRBD2 (5 bases). The CDR3 totals 13 residues. From germline, CDR1 is SQVTM and CDR2 ANQGSEA. V gave up 5 bases and J gave up 2 bases, with 7 bases separating them. The CDR3 DNA sequence: TGCAGCGTTCTGGGAGCTGGGGCCAACGTCCTGACTTTC. Protein: CSVLGAGANVLTF.

This clonotype has ten or more counts. The chain uses TRBV6-5 and TRBJ1-1, with TRBD1 matching over 8 bases. CDR1 and CDR2 (germline): MNHEY, SVGAGI. This CDR3 has 18 residues. The ends lost 0 bases at V and 0 bases at J; junction bases unmatched: 9. The CDR3 here is CASSYSMGSGGMNTEAFF. CDR3 coding DNA: TGTGCCAGCAGTTACTCGATGGGCTCAGGGGGCATGAACACTGAAGCTTTCTTT.

This chain uses TRBV6-9 with TRBJ1-2, with no clear D. From germline, CDR1 is MNHGY and CDR2 SVAAGI. This CDR3 comprises 13 residues. V shed 4 bases and J shed 5 bases, with 11 bases lying between them. The CDR3: CASSSTIQYGYTF. In DNA form, the CDR3 reads TGTGCCAGCAGTTCAACAATACAGTATGGCTACACCTTC.

This clonotype was recorded many times. The chain has TRBV7-2 and TRBJ2-5; 8 bases line up with TRBD1. Germline CDR1 and CDR2: SGHTA and FQGNSA. This CDR3 region has 13 residues. V lost 7 bases to trimming and J lost 3 bases; unmatched junction nucleotides: 4. In DNA form, the CDR3 reads TGTGCCAGCACTTACAGGGGGGAAGAGACCCAGTACTTC. This sequence encodes CASTYRGEETQYF. Using reference TRBV7-2 and TRBJ2-5 for the parts outside the CDR3, the full variable domain is GAGVSQSPSNKVTEKGKDVELRCDPISGHTALYWYRQSLGQGLEFLIYFQGNSAPDKSGLPSDRFSAERTGGSVSTLTIQRTQQEDSAVYLCASTYRGEETQYFGPGTRLLVL.

This clonotype was seen a handful of times. The chain employs TRBV11-3 and TRBJ2-2; 12 bases line up with TRBD1. Germline V gives CDR1 SGHNT, CDR2 YENEEA. After removal of 4 bases from V and 7 bases from J, the junction contained 13 bases not matched to a gene. The length of the CDR3 is 18 residues. The CDR3: CASSSTPGQGARGGELFF. CDR3 in DNA: TGTGCCAGCAGCTCCACCCCGGGACAGGGGGCTAGAGGCGGGGAGCTGTTTTTT.

This clonotype showed up many times. V usage is TRBV6-1 and J usage is TRBJ1-4; D unresolved. Trimming stripped 4 bases from V and 8 bases from J, with 11 bases between. The length of the CDR3 is 13 residues. Germline-derived CDR1 and CDR2 are MNHNS and SASEGT. The chain's CDR3 is CASSAGLGEKLFF. The CDR3 DNA reads as TGTGCCAGCAGTGCGGGCCTGGGAGAAAAACTGTTTTTT.

The sample holds many counts of this clonotype. This chain joins TRBV12-3 or TRBV12-4 and TRBJ2-7, with 15 bases matching TRBD2. The J segment lost 5 bases and the V segment lost 0 bases, leaving 11 bases of the junction unmatched. This CDR3 comprises 19 residues. CDR3 sequence: CASSLALGLAGGLHHEQYF. CDR3 bases: TGTGCCAGCAGTTTAGCTCTGGGACTAGCGGGAGGATTGCACCACGAGCAGTACTTC.

This chain joins TRBV7-9 and TRBJ2-5, with 7 positions matching TRBD1. Losses at the gene ends were 5 bases for V and 5 bases for J; bases not matched to a gene: 8. This CDR3 contains 14 residues. Per the germline V gene, CDR1 is SEHNR and CDR2 is FQNEAQ (reference sequence). CDR3 coding DNA: TGTGCCAGCAGCCACGACAGGGTTGGGGAGACCCAGTACTTC. This codes for CASSHDRVGETQYF.

The V and J genes are TRBV6-5 and TRBJ2-2; no clear D gene. The CDR3 runs to 17 residues. With 0 bases removed from V and 0 bases from J, the gap between germline ends came to 11 bases. Germline V lookup: CDR1 MNHEY, CDR2 SVGAGI. In DNA, the CDR3 is TGTGCCAGCAGTTACTCGAACAGTTACGCGAACACCGGGGAGCTGTTTTTT. Translation gives CASSYSNSYANTGELFF.

In its sample, this clonotype was seen a few times. The V gene is TRBV14, the J gene TRBJ2-6; no reliable D call. Trimming cost V 1 base and J 0 bases, with 4 bases left between them. This CDR3 comprises 15 residues. Germline V lookup: CDR1 SGHDN, CDR2 FVKESK. The CDR3 here is CASSQGSSGANVLTF. The CDR3 DNA reads as TGTGCCAGCAGCCAAGGGAGCTCTGGGGCCAACGTCCTGACTTTC.

With regard to this clonotype: A read error may be the cause here, since a much bigger clone is one base away. The DNA of the CDR3 is TGTGCCAGCACAGGGGTGGCTAATGAAAAACTGTTTTTT. The encoded protein is CASTGVANEKLFF. This chain connects TRBV3-1 to TRBJ1-4; maybe TRBD1 (6 bases). The CDR3 spans 13 residues. V lost 7 bases, J lost 3 bases, and 9 bases lay in between. CDR1 and CDR2 from the germline V gene are LGHDT and YNNKEL (reference sequence).

DNA of the CDR3: TGTGCCAGCTCACCATTTCCAGGGAAAAACTCCTACGAGCAGTACTTC. Translated: CASSPFPGKNSYEQYF. The chain carries TRBV18 and TRBJ2-7; D is possibly TRBD1 (5 bases). This CDR3 comprises 16 residues. Looked up from germline, CDR1 is KGHSH and CDR2 is LQKENI. With 2 bases removed from V and 0 bases from J, the gap between germline ends came to 14 bases.

The V and J genes are TRBV6-1 and TRBJ1-5, with TRBD1 as a possible D gene (5 bases). Germline V lookup: CDR1 MNHNS, CDR2 SASEGT. Trimming took off 3 bases at V and 7 bases at J, with 13 bases between the two ends. The CDR3 sequence is 14 residues long. Here the CDR3 reads CASSDRGFGQPQHF. The CDR3 bases are TGTGCCAGCAGTGATCGGGGGTTTGGACAGCCCCAGCATTTT.